This is a list of T cell receptor beta chains from one sample in a study of blood T cell repertoires in COVID-19. Sequenced by immunoSEQ multiplex PCR; TCRdb stores in-frame clones only, minus some. The data show a few hundred thousand clones, roughly 85% seen once. The sequenced sample consisted of peripheral blood. The origin of the receptors is a man aged 45-65 years with active or convalescent COVID-19. CDR3s include the opening cysteine and the closing phenylalanine or tryptophan. The D gene is left open where the match is weak. Some rows mark clone size as missing; the rest say once, few, many or name a class of expanded clone.

abundance,v_gene,d_gene,j_gene,CDR3aa,CDR3nt
NA,TRBV12-3/TRBV12-4,NA,TRBJ2-3,CASGGSTDTQYF,TGTGCCAGCGGCGGGTCCACAGATACGCAGTATTTT
NA,TRBV29-1,TRBD1,TRBJ1-2,CSVVEGQGRSGYTF,TGCAGCGTTGTTGAGGGACAGGGGCGCAGTGGCTACACCTTC
NA,TRBV7-9,TRBD2,TRBJ2-1,CASSPGTSGRIGEQFF,TGTGCCAGCAGTCCCGGGACTAGCGGGAGAATCGGTGAGCAGTTCTTC
NA,TRBV4-1,NA,TRBJ2-1,CASSQDSNNPYNEQFF,TGCGCCAGCAGCCAAGATTCGAACAACCCCTACAATGAGCAGTTCTTC
NA,TRBV5-1,TRBD2,TRBJ2-3,CASSLMSTSGSTDTQYF,TGCGCCAGCAGCCTAATGTCGACTAGCGGTAGCACAGATACGCAGTATTTT
NA,TRBV29-1,TRBD2,TRBJ2-5,CSVVLAGALPLAQYF,TGCAGCGTTGTGCTAGCGGGAGCGCTTCCCTTAGCCCAGTACTTC
NA,TRBV10-3,TRBD2,TRBJ2-7,CAIKAGGSYEQYF,TGTGCCATCAAGGCGGGAGGCTCCTACGAGCAGTACTTC
NA,TRBV5-6,TRBD1,TRBJ2-7,CASSLGDRVTYEQYF,TGTGCCAGCAGCTTGGGTGACAGGGTAACCTACGAGCAGTACTTC
NA,TRBV7-7,TRBD2,TRBJ2-3,CASSPGTSRTDTQYF,TGTGCCAGCAGCCCAGGGACTAGCCGCACAGATACGCAGTATTTT
few,TRBV7-6,TRBD2,TRBJ2-1,CASSLEVTSGSNEQFF,TGTGCCAGCAGCTTAGAGGTCACTAGCGGGAGCAATGAGCAGTTCTTC
NA,TRBV30,NA,TRBJ1-1,CAWTNRDTAFF,TGTGCCTGGACTAACCGGGACACAGCTTTCTTT
few,TRBV19,TRBD2,TRBJ2-1,CASSIELREGSSYNEQFF,TGTGCCAGTAGTATAGAGTTGCGGGAGGGCAGCTCCTACAATGAGCAGTTCTTC
NA,TRBV2,NA,TRBJ1-1,CASRILGGDGTEAFF,TGTGCCAGCAGGATACTGGGGGGAGATGGCACTGAAGCTTTCTTT
once,TRBV6-5,TRBD2,TRBJ2-1,CASSYGREGRYEQFF,TGTGCCAGCAGTTACGGGCGGGAGGGCCGATATGAGCAGTTCTTC
NA,TRBV5-4,TRBD1,TRBJ1-3,CASSSRDRSSGNTIYF,TGTGCCAGCAGCTCTCGGGACAGATCCTCTGGAAACACCATATATTTT
NA,TRBV3-1/TRBV3-2,NA,TRBJ1-1,CASSRYPGIPTEAFF,TGTGCCAGCAGCCGATACCCCGGGATACCCACTGAAGCTTTCTTT
few,TRBV12-5,TRBD1,TRBJ1-6,CASASIGRTGFKNSPLHF,TGTGCTAGTGCCTCGATTGGAAGGACAGGGTTTAAGAATTCACCCCTCCACTTT
NA,TRBV7-2,NA,TRBJ1-2,CASSLEQAGAYGYTF,TGTGCCAGCAGCTTAGAGCAGGCAGGGGCCTATGGCTACACCTTC
NA,TRBV30,TRBD2,TRBJ2-7,CAWNQLGSGNSYEQYF,TGTGCCTGGAATCAGCTTGGGAGCGGGAACTCCTACGAGCAGTACTTC
NA,TRBV18,NA,TRBJ2-5,CASSPPNRGGETQYF,TGTGCCAGCTCACCACCGAACAGGGGAGGCGAGACCCAGTACTTC
NA,TRBV28,NA,TRBJ2-7,CASSFPTLQVLSSYEQYF,TGTGCCAGCAGTTTCCCCACCCTACAGGTCCTCTCCTCCTACGAGCAGTACTTC
NA,TRBV2,NA,TRBJ1-1,CASSVGSRNTEAFF,TGTGCCAGCAGTGTGGGCAGCCGAAACACTGAAGCTTTCTTT
NA,TRBV27,NA,TRBJ2-7,CASKKAGSGHEQYF,TGTGCCAGCAAAAAAGCAGGGTCAGGCCACGAGCAGTACTTC
NA,TRBV7-3,TRBD2,TRBJ2-6,CASSPGGSWSGANVLTF,TGTGCCAGCAGCCCGGGGGGTAGCTGGTCTGGGGCCAACGTCCTGACTTTC
NA,TRBV30,NA,TRBJ1-1,CAWSGRADTEAFF,TGTGCCTGGAGTGGCAGGGCGGACACTGAAGCTTTCTTT
NA,TRBV24-1,TRBD1,TRBJ1-4,CATAPGQGDPFGEKLFF,TGTGCCACCGCCCCGGGACAGGGCGACCCTTTCGGGGAAAAACTGTTTTTT
few,TRBV19,NA,TRBJ2-7,CASSIQGGSYEQYF,TGTGCCAGTAGTATACAGGGGGGTTCCTACGAGCAGTACTTC
NA,TRBV6-1,NA,TRBJ2-4,CASSEWTVAKNIQYF,TGTGCCAGCAGTGAGTGGACAGTAGCCAAAAACATTCAGTACTTC
NA,TRBV28,NA,TRBJ2-7,CASVGGYEQYF,TGTGCCAGCGTAGGGGGCTACGAGCAGTACTTC
NA,TRBV28,TRBD1,TRBJ1-5,CASRQQGLSDNQPQHF,TGTGCCAGCAGGCAACAGGGGCTATCCGACAATCAGCCCCAGCATTTT
NA,TRBV28,TRBD2,TRBJ2-3,CASVKLAGFTDTQYF,TGTGCCAGCGTCAAACTAGCGGGATTCACAGATACGCAGTATTTT
NA,TRBV12-3/TRBV12-4,NA,TRBJ2-1,CARLAPPRNEQFF,TGTGCCAGACTAGCACCGCCTAGGAATGAGCAGTTCTTC
NA,TRBV3-1/TRBV3-2,TRBD2,TRBJ2-3,CASSQEWGGTTDTQYF,TGTGCCAGCAGCCAAGAGTGGGGGGGTACTACAGATACGCAGTATTTT
NA,TRBV10-3,NA,TRBJ1-5,CAIGRQEGNQPQHF,TGTGCCATCGGTCGGCAAGAGGGCAATCAGCCCCAGCATTTT
NA,TRBV5-1,TRBD2,TRBJ2-5,CASSLLGTSRGETQYF,TGCGCCAGCAGCTTATTAGGGACTAGCCGGGGCGAGACCCAGTACTTC
NA,TRBV6-5,NA,TRBJ1-3,CASSYKGGTNTIYF,TGTGCCAGCAGTTACAAAGGAGGGACGAACACCATATATTTT
once,TRBV20-1,NA,TRBJ2-3,CSVHQVDTQYF,TGCAGTGTGCACCAGGTAGATACGCAGTATTTT
NA,TRBV20-1,NA,TRBJ1-1,CSASGASRGYTEAFF,TGCAGTGCTAGTGGGGCCAGCCGGGGGTACACTGAAGCTTTCTTT
once,TRBV29-1,TRBD2,TRBJ2-5,CSGRTGGETQYF,TGCAGCGGAAGGACGGGAGGGGAGACCCAGTACTTC
NA,TRBV6-1,NA,TRBJ2-5,CASSERDRETQYF,TGTGCCAGCAGTGAGAGGGATCGGGAGACCCAGTACTTC
NA,TRBV21-1,NA,TRBJ2-7,CASSKGGAGGDYEQYF,TGTGCCAGCAGCAAAGGCGGGGCAGGGGGCGACTACGAGCAGTACTTC
NA,TRBV5-3,NA,TRBJ1-5,CVRSLEAGQLNQPQHF,TGTGTCAGAAGCTTGGAAGCGGGCCAGTTGAATCAGCCCCAGCATTTT
NA,TRBV3-1/TRBV3-2,NA,TRBJ2-1,CASSQSPYYNEQFF,TGTGCCAGCAGCCAATCCCCCTATTACAATGAGCAGTTCTTC
NA,TRBV29-1,NA,TRBJ1-2,CSGGDSFYGYTF,TGCAGCGGGGGAGACAGTTTCTATGGCTACACCTTC
NA,TRBV27,TRBD1,TRBJ2-1,CASNPRDRGPNEQFF,TGTGCCAGCAACCCCCGGGACAGGGGCCCCAATGAGCAGTTCTTC
NA,TRBV6-5,NA,TRBJ2-1,CASSYDRGEQFF,TGTGCCAGCAGTTACGATCGGGGGGAGCAGTTCTTC
NA,TRBV19,NA,TRBJ1-5,CASSTAPATAFLGNQPQHF,TGTGCCAGTAGTACCGCGCCGGCGACAGCCTTTTTAGGCAATCAGCCCCAGCATTTT
NA,TRBV6-4,NA,TRBJ1-5,CASSDQSIPMGRIRNQPQHF,TGTGCCAGCAGTGACCAAAGTATCCCCATGGGCAGAATTAGAAATCAGCCCCAGCATTTT
NA,TRBV10-3,TRBD1,TRBJ2-5,CAISERQGVQETQYF,TGTGCCATCAGTGAGCGGCAGGGGGTACAAGAGACCCAGTACTTC
NA,TRBV5-5,NA,TRBJ2-1,CASSLLSEQFF,TGTGCCAGCAGTCTGTTGAGTGAGCAGTTCTTC
NA,TRBV14,NA,TRBJ1-2,CASSQGGGGYTF,TGTGCCAGCAGCCAGGGGGGGGGAGGCTACACCTTC
NA,TRBV10-3,NA,TRBJ1-4,CAISGGFGDEKLFF,TGTGCCATCAGTGGTGGCTTCGGGGATGAAAAACTGTTTTTT
NA,TRBV16,NA,TRBJ1-1,CASSLQVGMNTEAFF,TGTGCCAGCAGCCTACAGGTAGGGATGAACACTGAAGCTTTCTTT
NA,TRBV6-5,TRBD1,TRBJ1-2,CASSPFDRGGDGYTF,TGTGCCAGCAGTCCATTTGACAGGGGTGGGGATGGCTACACCTTC
NA,TRBV12-5,NA,TRBJ1-1,CASGTRGGLHTEAFF,TGTGCTAGTGGTACCCGCGGGGGATTGCACACTGAAGCTTTCTTT